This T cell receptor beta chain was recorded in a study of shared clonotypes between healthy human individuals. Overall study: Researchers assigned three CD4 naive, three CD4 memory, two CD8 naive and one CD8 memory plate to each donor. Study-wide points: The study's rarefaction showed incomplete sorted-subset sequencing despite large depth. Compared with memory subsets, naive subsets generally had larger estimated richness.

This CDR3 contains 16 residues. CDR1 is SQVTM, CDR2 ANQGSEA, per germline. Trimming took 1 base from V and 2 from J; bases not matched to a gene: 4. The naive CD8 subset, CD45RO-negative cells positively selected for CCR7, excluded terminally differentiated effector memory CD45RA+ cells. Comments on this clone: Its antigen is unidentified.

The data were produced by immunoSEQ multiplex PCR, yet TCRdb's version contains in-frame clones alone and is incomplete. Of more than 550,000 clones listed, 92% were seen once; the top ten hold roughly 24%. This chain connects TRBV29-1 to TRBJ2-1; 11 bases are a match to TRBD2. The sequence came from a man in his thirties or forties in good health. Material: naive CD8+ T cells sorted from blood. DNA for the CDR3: TGCAGCGTTGAAGGGGGACTAGCGGTGCCCTACAATGAGCAGTTCTTC. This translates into CSVEGGLAVPYNEQFF.